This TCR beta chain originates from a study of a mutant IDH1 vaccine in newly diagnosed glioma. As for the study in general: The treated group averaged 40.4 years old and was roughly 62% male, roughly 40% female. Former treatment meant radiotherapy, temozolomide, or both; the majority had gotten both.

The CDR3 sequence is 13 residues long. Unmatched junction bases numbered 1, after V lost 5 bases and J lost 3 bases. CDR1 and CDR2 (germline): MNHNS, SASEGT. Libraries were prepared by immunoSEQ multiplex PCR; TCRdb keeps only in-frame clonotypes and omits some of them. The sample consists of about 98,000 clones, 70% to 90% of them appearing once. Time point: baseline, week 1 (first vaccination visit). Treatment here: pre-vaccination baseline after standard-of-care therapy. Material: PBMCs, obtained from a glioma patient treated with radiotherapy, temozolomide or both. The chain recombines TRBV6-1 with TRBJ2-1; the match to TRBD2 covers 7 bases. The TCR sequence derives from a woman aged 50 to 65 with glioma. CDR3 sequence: CASSRDYYNEQFF. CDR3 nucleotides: TGTGCCAGCAGTCGGGACTACTACAATGAGCAGTTCTTC.